Each of the 9 T cell receptor beta chains below was sequenced from the same sample in a study of blood T cell repertoires in COVID-19 (dated by TCRdb to 2020 to 2022). Receptors were amplified or captured by the immunoSEQ multiplex PCR assay. This is the immuneACCESS table as TCRdb keeps it, with only in-frame sequences that have V and J called. A part of the clones is gone; compared with another copy, unresolved V genes explain less than half, and the rest is unexplained. This sample comprises approximately 170,000 clones, 80% to 85% of them detected only once. Approximately 10% of the sample belongs to the ten largest clones. The specimen was peripheral blood. The source of these receptors is a man between 65 and 85 years old with active or convalescent COVID-19.

The chain joins TRBV5-1 to TRBJ2-2; 7 nucleotides align to TRBD2. Germline V lookup: CDR1 SGHRS, CDR2 YFSETQ. J was trimmed by 6 bases and V by 4 bases; bases with no gene match: 21. This CDR3 contains 19 residues. CDR3 protein: CASSSALREGGTTSGELFF. The CDR3 region has the DNA TGCGCCAGCAGCAGTGCTTTAAGGGAGGGAGGTACTACGTCCGGGGAGCTGTTTTTT.

The chain recombines TRBV2 with TRBJ2-6; D remains unclear. Trimming pared 3 bases from V and 2 bases from J, leaving 8 bases between. Germline assignment: CDR1 SNHLY and CDR2 FYNNEI. The CDR3 consists of 15 residues. CDR3 sequence (DNA): TGTGCCAGCAGTGATCTTATCCCTGGGGCCAACGTCCTGACTTTC. This sequence encodes CASSDLIPGANVLTF. The full variable domain, rest sourced from reference TRBV2 and TRBJ2-6, is EPEVTQTPSHQVTQMGQEVILRCVPISNHLYFYWYRQILGQKVEFLVSFYNNEISEKSEIFDDQFSVERPDGSNFTLKIRSTKLEDSAMYFCASSDLIPGANVLTFGAGSRLTVL.

The gene calls are TRBV7-2 and TRBJ2-2, with a tentative D call TRBD1 (6 bases). CDR3 length: 15 residues. The germline gives CDR1 SGHTA, CDR2 FQGNSA. V was trimmed by 6 bases and J by 0 bases, leaving 11 bases between them. The CDR3 loop is CASRTGHTNTGELFF. As DNA, the CDR3 is TGTGCCAGCAGAACGGGACATACGAACACCGGGGAGCTGTTTTTT.

This chain uses TRBV5-1 with TRBJ2-7, with 9 bases lining up with TRBD1. Per germline, CDR1 SGHRS and CDR2 YFSETQ. The CDR3 length is 15 residues. With 4 bases clipped from V and 6 bases from J, the junction kept 11 bases outside the gene matches. The CDR3 sequence is CASSPPGQGMREQYF. Here the CDR3 DNA reads TGCGCCAGCAGCCCACCAGGACAGGGGATGCGCGAGCAGTACTTC.

The genes are TRBV9 and TRBJ2-3, with 7 positions matching TRBD2. V lost 4 bases and J lost 1; bases outside the gene matches: 9. Per the germline V gene, CDR1 is SGDLS and CDR2 is YYNGEE. CDR3 length: 16 amino acids. The CDR3 DNA reads TGTGCCAGCAGCTACAGCCGACTAGCTCGCACAGATACGCAGTATTTT. Amino acid sequence: CASSYSRLARTDTQYF.

The chain uses TRBV7-2 and TRBJ1-4; the D gene is possibly TRBD1 (5 bases). The CDR3 covers 15 residues. V lost 2 bases and J lost 3, with 10 bases in between. In germline, CDR1 is SGHTA, CDR2 FQGNSA. For the CDR3, the DNA is TGTGCCAGCAGCTTATTTGGGGCGGCTAATGAAAAACTGTTTTTT. Translation: CASSLFGAANEKLFF.

The CDR3 region is CASSGQPYSNQPQHF. The CDR3 coding sequence is TGTGCCAGCAGTGGACAGCCGTATAGCAATCAGCCCCAGCATTTT. V gene TRBV6-6 combines with J gene TRBJ1-5; D may be TRBD1 (6 bases). From germline, CDR1 is MNHNY and CDR2 SVGAGI (reference sequence). V gave up 5 bases and J gave up 0 bases, with 11 bases separating them. This CDR3 comprises 15 residues.

The J gene is TRBJ2-2, the V gene TRBV5-1; the match to TRBD2 covers 7 bases. V shed 0 bases and J 3 bases; nucleotides not matched to a gene: 5. Germline V gene sequence: CDR1 SGHRS, CDR2 YFSETQ. The CDR3 totals 16 residues. The CDR3 spells CASSLGLAADTGELFF. The CDR3 DNA is TGCGCCAGCAGCTTGGGACTAGCAGCCGACACCGGGGAGCTGTTTTTT.

The chain joins TRBV4-2 to TRBJ1-2; 8 positions match TRBD1. Trimming at V came to 0 bases and at J to 2 bases, leaving 5 bases not matched to a gene. The CDR3 runs 16 residues. Germline CDR1 is LGHNA and CDR2 is YNFKEQ. The CDR3 nucleotides read TGTGCCAGCAGCCAAGAGTATCGACAGGGGAACTATGGCTACACCTTC. This codes for CASSQEYRQGNYGYTF.